Presented here are 10 T cell receptor beta chains from one specimen sequenced in a study of cytomegalovirus exposure and HLA in healthy donors (dated by TCRdb to 2015 to 2018). Libraries were made using the immunoSEQ multiplex PCR assay. For the multiplex PCR, a mixture combining 60 forward primers for TCR Vbeta segments and 13 reverse primers for TCR Jbeta segments was used. Not all clones reach the TCRdb copy of this immuneACCESS table, which keeps in-frame sequences only. Checked studies attribute under half of the gap to unresolved V genes and leave the rest unexplained. For this sample there are 83,000 or so clones; about 75% appear just once. In total, the top ten clones hold about 9.5% of the sample. Input material: PBMCs. The receptors stem from a man younger than 45 in good health and CMV-seropositive.

This clone was seen only a few times. The chain uses TRBV29-1 and TRBJ1-1; D is ambiguous. The CDR3 is 11 amino acids. The germline V gene encodes CDR1 SQVTM and CDR2 ANQGSEA. With 3 bases removed from V and 8 bases from J, the gap between germline ends came to 10 bases. The CDR3 DNA follows: TGCAGCGTTGAGAGTTTATCCGAAGCTTTCTTT. This encodes CSVESLSEAFF.

The J gene is TRBJ1-6, the V gene TRBV30; D remains ambiguous. The germline V gene encodes CDR1 GTSNPN and CDR2 SVGIG (reference sequence). Trimming took off 0 bases at V and 15 bases at J, with 12 bases between the two ends. This CDR3 has 12 residues. The CDR3 loop is CAWSVPGTRLHF. The CDR3 nucleotides are TGTGCCTGGAGTGTACCAGGAACGCGCCTCCACTTT.

This sequence joins TRBV5-4 and TRBJ2-7, with 8 bases fitting TRBD1. V shed 4 bases, J shed 3 bases, and the junction held 6 bases outside the gene matches. The CDR3 extends over 14 amino acids. Germline V CDR1 and CDR2: SGHNT, YYREEE (reference sequence). The CDR3 here is CASSAAGTGYEQYF. In DNA form, the CDR3 reads TGTGCCAGCAGCGCCGCCGGGACAGGCTACGAGCAGTACTTC.

The gene calls are TRBV30 and TRBJ2-7; 7 nucleotides align to TRBD1. In germline, CDR1 is GTSNPN, CDR2 SVGIG (reference sequence). V shed 1 base, J shed 3 bases, and the junction held 6 bases outside the gene matches. This CDR3 has 14 amino acids. CDR3 coding DNA: TGTGCCTGGAGTGGACAGGGAGAAAGCTACGAGCAGTACTTC. Translating it yields CAWSGQGESYEQYF.

The chain employs TRBV5-1 and TRBJ1-2; D is possibly TRBD1 (6 bases). The CDR3 spans 16 residues. The germline V gene encodes CDR1 SGHRS and CDR2 YFSETQ. V lost 2 bases and J lost 8, with 22 bases in between. This CDR3 reads CASSLRQVNLGEGYTF. In DNA, the CDR3 is TGCGCCAGCAGCTTACGACAGGTAAACCTCGGGGAAGGCTACACCTTC.

V and J are TRBV20-1 and TRBJ1-1; D ambiguous. V lost 6 bases, J lost 5 bases, and 7 bases lay in between. Germline assignment: CDR1 DFQATT and CDR2 SNEGSKA (reference sequence). The CDR3 runs 10 residues. CDR3 sequence reads: CSAPLTEAFF. The DNA of the CDR3 is TGCAGTGCCCCTTTGACTGAAGCTTTCTTT.

This clone was observed a handful of times. V gene TRBV4-1 combines with J gene TRBJ2-2; possible D gene TRBD1, 5 bases. Trimming took off 2 bases at V and 4 bases at J, with 8 bases between the two ends. This CDR3 region has 14 residues. Germline CDR1 and CDR2: MGHRA and YSYEKL. In DNA form, the CDR3 reads TGCGCCAGCAGCCAACGACAGCGCACCGGGGAGCTGTTTTTT. Translating gives CASSQRQRTGELFF.

This clone was seen more than once but under ten times. This chain joins TRBV2 and TRBJ2-5; possible D gene TRBD2, 5 bases. CDR1 SNHLY and CDR2 FYNNEI come from the germline V gene. The CDR3 length is 15 residues. V lost 7 bases to trimming and J lost 1 base, with 16 bases between them. The CDR3 region has the DNA TGTGCCAGCAACCTTCGTAGCGCTCTCCAAGAGACCCAGTACTTC. This codes for CASNLRSALQETQYF.

This chain joins TRBV25-1 and TRBJ1-4; a possible D gene is TRBD1 (6 bases). Trimming shortened V by 3 bases and J by 4 bases, and 12 bases separated the two germline ends. The CDR3 has 15 residues. Germline V CDR1 and CDR2: MGHDK, SYGVNS. The CDR3 nucleotides read TGTGCCAGCAGTGATGGGAGGGGGGATAATGAAAAACTGTTTTTT. Residues: CASSDGRGDNEKLFF.

The sample holds a few counts of this clone. This sequence joins TRBV6-5 and TRBJ1-5, with D perhaps matching TRBD1 (6 bases). Germline V CDR1 and CDR2: MNHEY, SVGAGI. With 2 bases removed from V and 6 bases from J, the gap between germline ends came to 11 bases. The CDR3 contains 14 residues. DNA of the CDR3: TGTGCCAGCAGTTACCGGCAGGGGTTTCAGCCCCAGCATTTT. Protein: CASSYRQGFQPQHF.